The 18 T cell receptor beta chains given below trace back to one sample, sequenced in a study of blood T cell repertoires in COVID-19. Assay used: immunoSEQ multiplex PCR; TCRdb lists only in-frame clones, some missing. The table shows about 320,000 clones, with approximately 88% occurring only once. Source material: PBMCs or T cells enriched from blood (not recorded which). These receptors were collected from a man aged 55 to 70 who had recovered from COVID-19.

V is TRBV19 and J is TRBJ2-7; 10 nucleotides align to TRBD1. Germline V gene data show CDR1 as LNHDA and CDR2 as SQIVND (reference sequence). The length of the CDR3 is 21 residues. V lost 5 bases to trimming and J lost 4 bases; unmatched junction nucleotides: 26. The CDR3 DNA sequence: TGTGCCAGTAGTCTACGGCGAAAGGACAGGGGGGCGAGGATCCTTGGGTACGAGCAGTACTTC. Its protein is CASSLRRKDRGARILGYEQYF.

The J gene is TRBJ2-7, the V gene TRBV9; TRBD1 matches 9 bases. The CDR3 is 15 residues long. The V gene's germline CDR1 is SGDLS and CDR2 YYNGEE. V was pared by 0 bases and J by 5 bases, with 6 bases of the junction left unmatched. The CDR3, as DNA: TGTGCCAGCAGCGTAGGAGGGACAGGGTACAACGAGCAGTACTTC. Amino acid sequence: CASSVGGTGYNEQYF. The variable domain in full, completed from reference TRBV9 and TRBJ2-7, reads DSGVTQTPKHLITATGQRVTLRCSPRSGDLSVYWYQQSLDQGLQFLIQYYNGEERAKGNILERFSAQQFPDLHSELNLSSLELGDSALYFCASSVGGTGYNEQYFGPGTRLTVT.

The rearrangement joins TRBV5-1 to TRBJ2-3; TRBD2 matches 11 bases. This CDR3 spans 17 amino acids. Germline V gene lookup returns CDR1 SGHRS and CDR2 YFSETQ. The V segment lost 0 bases and the J segment 0 bases; nucleotides outside the gene matches: 3. For the CDR3, the DNA is TGCGCCAGCAGCTTGGGACTAGCGGGAACTAGCACAGATACGCAGTATTTT. Translating it yields CASSLGLAGTSTDTQYF.

This chain joins TRBV2 and TRBJ1-2; 7 bases agree with TRBD1. From germline, CDR1 is SNHLY and CDR2 FYNNEI. Losses at the gene ends were 5 bases for V and 2 bases for J; bases not matched to a gene: 2. This CDR3 spans 13 amino acids. CDR3 sequence (DNA): TGTGCCAGCAGTACACAGGGGAACTATGGCTACACCTTC. This codes for CASSTQGNYGYTF.

The chain combines TRBV28 with TRBJ1-6, with D perhaps matching TRBD1 (5 bases). The germline V gene has CDR1 MDHEN and CDR2 SYDVKM. The CDR3 is made up of 16 amino acids. V lost 4 bases to trimming and J lost 3 bases, with 13 bases between them. The CDR3 DNA sequence: TGTGCCAGCAGTTCCCGTGGGGGGAACTATAATTCACCCCTCCACTTT. Protein: CASSSRGGNYNSPLHF.

The chain employs TRBV5-1 and TRBJ2-1; 9 bases line up with TRBD1. The germline V gene has CDR1 SGHRS and CDR2 YFSETQ. V trimming: 0 bases; J trimming: 2 bases; junction bases outside the gene matches: 3. This CDR3 is 16 amino acids long. The CDR3 nucleotides read TGCGCCAGCAGCTTGGGGGGGACAGGGCCCTACAATGAGCAGTTCTTC. Its protein product is CASSLGGTGPYNEQFF.

The chain couples TRBV28 to TRBJ1-1; TRBD1 might be the D (5 bases). In germline, CDR1 is MDHEN, CDR2 SYDVKM. Trimming took 5 bases from V and 2 from J, leaving 12 bases between them. This CDR3 comprises 14 residues. CDR3 sequence (DNA): TGTGCCAGCAGTCAGGGCGGAGTTAACACTGAAGCTTTCTTT. As protein: CASSQGGVNTEAFF.

The chain combines TRBV6-2 or TRBV6-3 with TRBJ1-1; 7 bases are shared with TRBD1. J was trimmed by 1 base and V by 2 bases; bases with no gene match: 7. CDR3 length: 16 residues. Per germline, CDR1 MNHEY and CDR2 SVGEGT. The CDR3 nucleotides are TGTGCCAGCAGTTACGAACTAGGGGGCGGGAACACTGAAGCTTTCTTT. It codes for CASSYELGGGNTEAFF.

This chain links TRBV5-8 with TRBJ2-1; the D gene is possibly TRBD2 (6 bases). The V and J ends lost 3 bases and 8 bases respectively, with 21 bases between them. From germline, CDR1 is SGHTS and CDR2 YDEGEE. The CDR3 is 16 residues long. CDR3 in DNA: TGTGCCAGCAGCTGGGCCTCCGGGGGAGTTAGCGATGAGCAGTTCTTC. This encodes CASSWASGGVSDEQFF.

The chain recombines TRBV9 with TRBJ1-1; perhaps TRBD1 as D (6 bases). The germline V gene encodes CDR1 SGDLS and CDR2 YYNGEE. The CDR3 spans 16 residues. Trimming pared 8 bases from V and 4 bases from J, leaving 24 bases between. The CDR3 loop is CASSPGGAQIGTEAFF. CDR3 sequence (DNA): TGTGCCAGTTCCCCGGGGGGGGCGCAGATTGGCACTGAAGCTTTCTTT.

The CDR3 protein is CASSSGLENEKLFF. DNA of the CDR3: TGTGCCAGCAGTTCCGGACTCGAGAATGAAAAACTGTTTTTT. The V gene is TRBV28, the J gene TRBJ1-4; D not resolved. Between the trimmed V and J ends, which lost 4 bases and 5 bases, there was a span of 11 bases. Germline V gene lookup returns CDR1 MDHEN and CDR2 SYDVKM. CDR3 length: 14 amino acids.

The gene calls are TRBV5-1 and TRBJ2-5, with a weak D call TRBD2 (5 bases). Between the trimmed V and J ends, which lost 5 bases and 6 bases, there was a span of 20 bases. The CDR3 spans 15 residues. Germline lookup yields CDR1 SGHRS and CDR2 YFSETQ. CDR3 sequence: CASSNTGSVRQTQYF. Written as DNA, the CDR3 is TGCGCCAGCAGTAATACGGGGTCCGTTCGTCAGACCCAGTACTTC.

The chain couples TRBV5-1 to TRBJ2-2; 8 bases are shared with TRBD1. The CDR3 has 15 amino acids. V lost 7 bases, J lost 7 bases, and 12 bases stayed unmatched. The V gene's germline CDR1 is SGHRS and CDR2 YFSETQ. CDR3 in amino acids: CASERTTGEDGELFF. The CDR3 nucleotides are TGCGCCAGCGAACGAACGACAGGGGAGGACGGGGAGCTGTTTTTT. Complete variable domain (other parts from reference TRBV5-1 and TRBJ2-2): KAGVTQTPRYLIKTRGQQVTLSCSPISGHRSVSWYQQTPGQGLQFLFEYFSETQRNKGNFPGRFSGRQFSNSRSEMNVSTLELGDSALYLCASERTTGEDGELFFGEGSRLTVL.

This chain connects TRBV5-1 to TRBJ2-3; a possible D gene is TRBD2 (6 bases). The CDR3 spans 11 residues. Germline CDR1 SGHRS, CDR2 YFSETQ. Trimming took 7 bases from V and 6 from J, leaving 9 bases between them. CDR3 in amino acids: CASARGDTQYF. Written as DNA, the CDR3 is TGCGCCAGCGCCCGGGGGGATACGCAGTATTTT.

The chain is built from TRBV7-9 and TRBJ2-5; a possible D gene is TRBD2 (5 bases). CDR3 length equals 13 residues. Trimming pared 5 bases from V and 5 bases from J, leaving 12 bases between. Germline V CDR1 and CDR2: SEHNR, FQNEAQ (reference sequence). This CDR3 is CASSPIGVETQYF. The CDR3 DNA reads as TGTGCCAGCAGCCCCATCGGGGTCGAGACCCAGTACTTC.

This clone was recorded once. The rearrangement uses TRBV11-3 and TRBJ1-1; D gene unclear. The germline V gene encodes CDR1 SGHNT and CDR2 YENEEA. The germline V and J ends were trimmed by 4 bases and 0 bases, with 6 bases remaining between them. This CDR3 contains 13 residues. CDR3: CASSSQVNTEAFF. The CDR3 nucleotides read TGTGCCAGCAGCTCGCAGGTGAACACTGAAGCTTTCTTT.

In its sample, this clone was seen once. The V gene is TRBV6-6, the J gene TRBJ1-1, with 10 bases identical to TRBD1. This CDR3 contains 14 residues. The V and J ends lost 5 bases and 7 bases, in that order; junction bases with no gene match: 7. Germline lookup yields CDR1 MNHNY and CDR2 SVGAGI (reference sequence). CDR3 in amino acids: CASSGGTGVDEAFF. DNA for the CDR3: TGTGCCAGCAGTGGGGGGACAGGGGTAGATGAAGCTTTCTTT.

This clone was picked up many times. The V gene is TRBV4-1, the J gene TRBJ2-2, with 9 positions matching TRBD2. This CDR3 region has 18 residues. The junction had 13 bases not matched to a gene; V was cut back by 4 bases and J by 4 bases. Germline V gene data show CDR1 as MGHRA and CDR2 as YSYEKL. The CDR3 here is CASSLREVAGVGTGELFF. For the CDR3, the DNA is TGCGCCAGCAGCCTAAGGGAGGTAGCGGGAGTCGGCACCGGGGAGCTGTTTTTT.